This is a list of T cell receptor beta chains from one sample in a study of blood T cell repertoires in COVID-19. Assay used: immunoSEQ multiplex PCR; TCRdb lists only in-frame clones, some missing. Among approximately 58,000 clones listed, more than 80% were seen once. The sequenced material came from peripheral blood. Source of these receptors: a man aged 60 to 69 with COVID-19, enrolled during active disease. Each CDR3 is given with its conserved first and last residue. A D gene is named only where the DNA matches it firmly. Not all rows give a size; the values are once, few, many and, for expanded clones, a class.

abundance	j_gene	d_gene	v_gene	CDR3aa	CDR3nt
.	TRBJ2-3	.	TRBV7-2	CASSFGVERRTDTQYF	TGTGCCAGCAGCTTCGGAGTGGAGCGGCGCACAGATACGCAGTATTTT
.	TRBJ1-3	.	TRBV9	CASKGDGNTIYF	TGTGCCAGCAAGGGGGATGGAAACACCATATATTTT
.	TRBJ2-5	.	TRBV23-1	CASSQSGKQSGETQYF	TGCGCCAGCAGTCAATCAGGGAAGCAGAGCGGGGAGACCCAGTACTTC
.	TRBJ2-6	.	TRBV18	CASSQAQGRAGANVLTF	TGTGCCAGCTCACAGGCACAGGGCCGGGCTGGGGCCAACGTCCTGACTTTC
.	TRBJ2-1	.	TRBV12-3/TRBV12-4	CASSFTAGQQFF	TGTGCCAGCAGTTTTACTGCGGGACAGCAGTTCTTC
few	TRBJ2-7	.	TRBV9	CASSVAMEGAKQYF	TGTGCCAGCAGCGTAGCGATGGAGGGGGCGAAGCAGTACTTC
.	TRBJ1-1	.	TRBV7-2	CASSLDRSSSNSEAFF	TGTGCCAGCAGCTTAGATCGATCGTCTTCGAACAGTGAAGCTTTCTTT
.	TRBJ2-7	TRBD2	TRBV5-1	CASSSDSGTSGYEQYF	TGCGCCAGCAGCTCGGATTCCGGGACTAGCGGCTACGAGCAGTACTTC
.	TRBJ2-1	TRBD2	TRBV6-6	CASSLHGLAGALSSYNEQFF	TGTGCCAGCAGTCTCCACGGACTAGCGGGGGCGCTTAGCTCCTACAATGAGCAGTTCTTC
once	TRBJ1-2	.	TRBV12-3/TRBV12-4	CASRGAANYGYTF	TGTGCCAGCAGGGGGGCTGCTAACTATGGCTACACCTTC
.	TRBJ2-7	TRBD2	TRBV11-3	CASSSTRLAEYEQYF	TGTGCCAGCAGCTCCACCCGGCTAGCGGAATACGAGCAGTACTTC
once	TRBJ2-5	TRBD2	TRBV5-8	CASSLGRGRGQETQYF	TGTGCCAGCAGCTTGGGCCGCGGGAGAGGTCAAGAGACCCAGTACTTC
.	TRBJ1-5	TRBD1	TRBV27	CASSYAGGYNQPQHF	TGTGCCAGCAGTTATGCAGGGGGCTACAATCAGCCCCAGCATTTT
once	TRBJ2-3	TRBD2	TRBV6-4	CASSDSPRGGPSTDTQYF	TGTGCCAGCAGTGACTCACCCCGCGGGGGGCCTAGCACAGATACGCAGTATTTT
few	TRBJ2-1	.	TRBV4-2	CASSQAGTFNEQFF	TGTGCCAGCAGCCAAGCCGGGACTTTTAATGAGCAGTTCTTC
.	TRBJ2-3	.	TRBV11-3	CASSSHRAPTDTQYF	TGTGCCAGCAGCTCACACAGGGCCCCCACAGATACGCAGTATTTT
.	TRBJ2-3	TRBD2	TRBV9	CASSVLSGGTSTDTQYF	TGTGCCAGCAGCGTCCTAAGCGGGGGGACAAGCACAGATACGCAGTATTTT
many	TRBJ2-7	.	TRBV27	CASSFRLAQGAYEQYF	TGTGCCAGCAGTTTCAGATTGGCACAGGGCGCCTACGAGCAGTACTTC
.	TRBJ2-7	TRBD2	TRBV10-1	CASAQSASGPLEQYF	TGCGCCAGCGCGCAATCCGCTAGCGGCCCTCTCGAGCAGTACTTC
.	TRBJ2-7	.	TRBV9	CASSQQGKYEQYF	TGTGCCAGCAGCCAACAGGGAAAATACGAGCAGTACTTC
.	TRBJ2-3	TRBD1	TRBV10-3	CAISPWTGSSTDTQYF	TGTGCCATCAGCCCTTGGACAGGGTCGAGCACAGATACGCAGTATTTT
.	TRBJ2-3	.	TRBV5-8	CASSLRSSDTQYF	TGTGCCAGCAGCTTGCGGTCTTCGGATACGCAGTATTTT
.	TRBJ2-5	.	TRBV5-1	CASSLVSGLQETQYF	TGCGCCAGCAGCTTGGTGTCGGGTTTGCAAGAGACCCAGTACTTC
.	TRBJ2-6	TRBD1	TRBV7-9	CASSPPGQGAGANVLTF	TGTGCCAGCAGCCCGCCCGGACAGGGGGCTGGGGCCAACGTCCTGACTTTC
.	TRBJ2-7	.	TRBV3-1/TRBV3-2	CASSPSAGYEQYF	TGTGCCAGCAGCCCCTCGGCGGGTTACGAGCAGTACTTC
once	TRBJ2-3	TRBD2	TRBV19	CASSGGGTDTQYF	TGTGCCAGTAGCGGGGGGGGCACGGATACGCAGTATTTT
.	TRBJ1-1	.	TRBV6-1	CASSENPGRTEAFF	TGTGCCAGCAGTGAAAACCCAGGGAGGACTGAAGCTTTCTTT
.	TRBJ2-1	TRBD2	TRBV19	CASTTGTSSNEQFF	TGTGCCAGTACCACCGGGACTAGTAGCAATGAGCAGTTCTTC
.	TRBJ2-7	.	TRBV19	CASLPPGHSSYEQYF	TGTGCCAGTTTACCTCCGGGACACAGCTCCTACGAGCAGTACTTC
.	TRBJ2-7	TRBD2	TRBV10-3	CAISQSGVASEQYF	TGTGCCATCAGTCAAAGCGGGGTAGCCTCCGAGCAGTACTTC
.	TRBJ1-5	TRBD1	TRBV24-1	CATSEPTGGNQPQHF	TGTGCCACCAGTGAGCCTACAGGGGGAAATCAGCCCCAGCATTTT
.	TRBJ2-6	TRBD1	TRBV10-3	CAIKPGQGAPGANVLTF	TGTGCCATCAAGCCGGGACAGGGGGCTCCTGGGGCCAACGTCCTGACTTTC
.	TRBJ2-7	.	TRBV7-9	CAVLSDRDLSYYEQYF	TGTGCCGTACTGAGTGACCGGGACTTATCCTACTACGAGCAGTACTTC
.	TRBJ2-2	.	TRBV27	CASRPRVAANTGELFF	TGTGCCAGCAGGCCTCGAGTGGCGGCGAACACCGGGGAGCTGTTTTTT
.	TRBJ2-5	.	TRBV7-9	CASSPTGALQETQYF	TGTGCCAGCAGCCCTACAGGAGCCCTTCAAGAGACCCAGTACTTC
.	TRBJ1-6	TRBD1	TRBV6-6	CASSLTGTGGSSSYNSPLHF	TGTGCCAGCAGCCTTACCGGGACAGGGGGCTCCAGCTCCTATAATTCACCCCTCCACTTT
once	TRBJ1-6	TRBD1	TRBV4-2	CASSQDRTSPLHF	TGTGCCAGCAGCCAGGACAGGACTTCACCCCTCCACTTT
.	TRBJ2-7	.	TRBV7-2	CASSLGRGSYEQYF	TGTGCCAGCAGCTTAGGCAGGGGCTCCTACGAGCAGTACTTC
.	TRBJ2-2	.	TRBV6-6	CASTRGVGRSYAGELFF	TGTGCCAGCACTCGTGGGGTTGGGAGGTCTTATGCCGGGGAGCTGTTTTTT
.	TRBJ1-4	.	TRBV18	CASSPSQANEKLFF	TGTGCCAGCTCACCATCGCAGGCTAATGAAAAACTGTTTTTT
.	TRBJ2-1	TRBD1	TRBV5-6	CASSFLRTGGKGEQFF	TGTGCCAGCAGCTTCCTTAGGACAGGGGGTAAGGGTGAGCAGTTCTTC
.	TRBJ2-7	TRBD1	TRBV19	CASSIGPVRGQTYEQYF	TGTGCCAGTAGTATAGGCCCTGTCCGGGGACAGACCTACGAGCAGTACTTC
few	TRBJ2-3	.	TRBV11-3	CASSSGDDTQYF	TGTGCCAGCAGCTCAGGGGACGATACGCAGTATTTT
.	TRBJ2-7	.	TRBV21-1	CASTLAGGYEQYF	TGTGCCAGCACGCTAGCGGGAGGCTACGAGCAGTACTTC
few	TRBJ1-2	TRBD1	TRBV18	CASSPRDSYGYTF	TGTGCCAGCTCACCCCGGGACAGCTATGGCTACACCTTC
.	TRBJ2-2	TRBD1	TRBV6-1	CASRQGSPTGELFF	TGTGCCAGCAGACAGGGGTCCCCCACCGGGGAGCTGTTTTTT
few	TRBJ2-3	.	TRBV3-1/TRBV3-2	CASSSGLGTDTQYF	TGTGCCAGCAGTAGCGGTTTGGGCACAGATACGCAGTATTTT
.	TRBJ1-1	.	TRBV6-2/TRBV6-3	CASSYSPLGGRTEAFF	TGTGCCAGCAGTTACTCTCCGTTGGGGGGGCGGACTGAAGCTTTCTTT
few	TRBJ1-1	TRBD1	TRBV7-2	CASINPGQGTEAFF	TGTGCCAGCATAAATCCGGGACAGGGCACTGAAGCTTTCTTT
.	TRBJ2-5	.	TRBV7-2	CASSRTASETQYF	TGTGCCAGCAGCCGGACAGCGTCGGAGACCCAGTACTTC
.	TRBJ1-1	.	TRBV7-3	CASSLRAGVPPTEAFF	TGTGCCAGCAGCTTAAGGGCAGGGGTCCCCCCCACTGAAGCTTTCTTT
.	TRBJ2-3	TRBD2	TRBV7-2	CASSLWTSGAGGGTQYF	TGTGCCAGCAGCCTGTGGACTAGCGGGGCAGGGGGCGGTACGCAGTATTTT
.	TRBJ2-3	TRBD2	TRBV6-6	CASSYLGLAADTQYF	TGTGCCAGCAGTTACTTGGGACTAGCGGCAGATACGCAGTATTTT
.	TRBJ2-2	.	TRBV14	CASSQRSWRLTGELFF	TGTGCCAGCAGCCAACGGTCGTGGCGGCTCACCGGGGAGCTGTTTTTT